This passage covers 7 T cell receptor beta chains from one sample sequenced in a study of CD8 T cells in Susac syndrome. Reverse transcription of roughly 0.5 to 1 ug RNA was performed with random hexamers. TCRdb reprocessed the immunoSEQ multiplex PCR reads with MiXCR, giving one entry per CDR3 protein. This sample has approximately 71,000 distinct CDR3 sequences, with roughly 95% found just once. Sequenced sample: CD4+ T cells from PBMCs. All receptors derive from a human donor with multiple sclerosis.

The V gene is TRBV10-3, the J gene TRBJ1-6; 8 bases line up with TRBD1. With 7 bases clipped from V and 9 bases from J, the junction kept 5 bases outside the gene matches. The CDR3 runs to 13 residues. Germline CDR1 is ENHRY and CDR2 is SYGVKD. The CDR3 region is CAITGQGGSPLHF. In DNA, the CDR3 is TGTGCCATCACCGGACAGGGAGGTTCACCCCTCCACTTT.

V usage is TRBV7-2 and J usage is TRBJ1-2; TRBD1 might be the D (6 bases). CDR3 length: 14 amino acids. Per the germline V gene, CDR1 is SGHTA and CDR2 is FQGNSA. V lost 6 bases to trimming and J lost 3 bases, with 14 bases between them. The CDR3 nucleotides read TGTGCCAGCAGTAGACAATCAGGGGACTATGGCTACACCTTC. This translates into CASSRQSGDYGYTF.

The sample holds one count of this clonotype. The chain joins TRBV6-6 to TRBJ2-1; either TRBD1 or TRBD2 may supply D (5 bases each). Germline CDR1 MNHNY, CDR2 SVGAGI (reference sequence). The CDR3 spans 14 residues. V gave up 2 bases and J gave up 11 bases, with 16 bases separating them. The CDR3: CASSYPRGQHQQFF. CDR3 DNA sequence: TGTGCCAGCAGTTACCCCCGGGGCCAACACCAGCAGTTCTTC.

The chain combines TRBV7-2 with TRBJ2-1, with TRBD1 as a possible D gene (6 bases). The CDR3 loop spans 15 amino acids. V was pared by 2 bases and J by 7 bases, with 15 bases between. The germline V gene encodes CDR1 SGHTA and CDR2 FQGNSA. CDR3 DNA sequence: TGTGCCAGCAGCTTATGGGCCCCACAGGGTAATGAGCAGTTCTTC. Its protein is CASSLWAPQGNEQFF. Complete variable domain (other parts from reference TRBV7-2 and TRBJ2-1): GAGVSQSPSNKVTEKGKDVELRCDPISGHTALYWYRQSLGQGLEFLIYFQGNSAPDKSGLPSDRFSAERTGGSVSTLTIQRTQQEDSAVYLCASSLWAPQGNEQFFGPGTRLTVL.

The J gene is TRBJ1-1, the V gene TRBV5-4; possibly TRBD1 for D (5 bases). Trimming removed 2 bases at V and 1 base at J, with 12 bases between. Looked up from germline, CDR1 is SGHNT and CDR2 is YYREEE (reference sequence). This CDR3 is 15 amino acids long. The CDR3 spells CASSLGAQPNTEAFF. CDR3 coding DNA: TGTGCCAGCAGCTTAGGGGCGCAACCGAACACTGAAGCTTTCTTT.

The genes are TRBV30 and TRBJ2-1, with TRBD2 matching 8 bases. Looked up from germline, CDR1 is GTSNPN and CDR2 is SVGIG (reference sequence). The V and J ends lost 4 bases and 3 bases, in that order; junction bases with no gene match: 5. This CDR3 region has 14 residues. CDR3 amino acids: CAWTGGALYNEQFF. DNA for the CDR3: TGTGCCTGGACCGGGGGGGCCCTCTACAATGAGCAGTTCTTC.

The V call is TRBV5-1, the J call TRBJ2-3; 7 bases map to TRBD2. The V and J ends lost 0 bases and 4 bases, in that order; junction bases with no gene match: 2. Germline assignment: CDR1 SGHRS and CDR2 YFSETQ. The CDR3 length is 14 residues. This CDR3 is CASSLALAADTQYF. The CDR3 region has the DNA TGCGCCAGCAGCTTGGCTCTAGCGGCAGATACGCAGTATTTT.